The clone carrying this T cell receptor beta chain was seen only a few times. What it binds is unknown. This specimen comes from a study of beta chain features in type 1 diabetes. Whole-study results and caveats: No resolution was reached here on whether HLA type influences TCRB rearrangement.

The authors reverse transcribed all of the isolated RNA, so sequencing captured expressed TCRB transcripts. The average read count of naive, central memory and regulatory T cell samples was some 3.5 million. Clones were sequenced by immunoSEQ multiplex PCR, and TCRdb holds only the in-frame ones, with some missing. Among a few hundred thousand clones listed, approximately 15% were seen once. The authors sorted CD4+ naive, central memory, regulatory and stem cell-like memory cells via CD45RO/CCR7/CD25/CD127/CD95/CD27. Per germline, CDR1 SGHTA and CDR2 FQGTGA. V lost 5 bases and J lost 7, with 11 bases in between. The CDR3 totals 13 residues.

This receptor was identified in a man aged 25-40 years in good health. Sequencing input: central memory CD4+ T cells from blood. The chain has TRBV7-3 and TRBJ2-2, with a weak D call TRBD1 (5 bases). As DNA, the CDR3 is TGTGCCAGCAGCCTCAGGGTCGTCGGGGAGCTGTTTTTT. This codes for CASSLRVVGELFF.